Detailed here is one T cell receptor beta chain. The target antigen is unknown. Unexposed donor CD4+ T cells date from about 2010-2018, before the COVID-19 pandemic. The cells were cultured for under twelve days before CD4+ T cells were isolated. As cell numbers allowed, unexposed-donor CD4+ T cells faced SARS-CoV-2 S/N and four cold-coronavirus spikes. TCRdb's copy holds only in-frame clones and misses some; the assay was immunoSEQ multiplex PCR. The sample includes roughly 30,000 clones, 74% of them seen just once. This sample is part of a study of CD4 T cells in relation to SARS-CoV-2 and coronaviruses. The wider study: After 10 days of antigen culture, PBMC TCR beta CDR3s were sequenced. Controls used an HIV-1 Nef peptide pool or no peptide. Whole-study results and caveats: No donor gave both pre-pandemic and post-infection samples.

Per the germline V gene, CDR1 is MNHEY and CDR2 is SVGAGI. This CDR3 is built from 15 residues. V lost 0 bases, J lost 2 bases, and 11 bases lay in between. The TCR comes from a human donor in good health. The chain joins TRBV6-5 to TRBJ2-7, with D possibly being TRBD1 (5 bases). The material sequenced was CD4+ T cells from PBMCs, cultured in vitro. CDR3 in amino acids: CASSYSRAGAYEQYF. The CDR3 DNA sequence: TGTGCCAGCAGTTACTCCAGGGCTGGTGCCTACGAGCAGTACTTC.